One and the same sample provided the 32 T cell receptor beta chains below, sequenced in a study of blood T cell repertoires in COVID-19. The repertoire was sequenced with immunoSEQ multiplex PCR; TCRdb's copy has only in-frame clones and lacks some. The table has approximately 47,000 clones, approximately 80% seen once. Input material: peripheral blood. These receptors were collected from a man between 60 and 70 years old with acute or convalescent COVID-19.

A note on this clone: One junction end disagrees with the germline gene, perhaps due to a read error. This sequence joins TRBV6-2 or TRBV6-3 and TRBJ2-2; D is ambiguous. CDR3 length equals 14 residues. Germline V gene sequence: CDR1 MNHEY, CDR2 SVGEGT. DNA for the CDR3: TGTGTCAGCAGTTTCTTGTCGAACACCGGGGAGCTGTTTTTT. Translated, it gives CVSSFLSNTGELFF.

The rearrangement joins TRBV5-6 to TRBJ1-2; TRBD1 matches at 11 bases. The V gene end was trimmed by 4 bases and the J gene end by 7 bases; junction bases not matched to a gene: 6. The CDR3 has 14 residues. The germline CDR1 and CDR2 sequences are SGHDT and YYEEEE. CDR3: CASSRGQGAGGYTF. The CDR3 bases are TGTGCCAGCAGCAGAGGACAGGGGGCGGGTGGCTACACCTTC.

The gene calls are TRBV20-1 and TRBJ2-1; 8 bases line up with TRBD2. Germline values: CDR1 DFQATT, CDR2 SNEGSKA (reference sequence). The CDR3 length is 15 residues. J was trimmed by 9 bases and V by 3 bases; bases with no gene match: 13. This CDR3 reads CSASPSSGAGGEQFF. In DNA form, the CDR3 reads TGCAGTGCTAGTCCCTCATCAGGGGCGGGAGGTGAGCAGTTCTTC.

The chain combines TRBV30 with TRBJ1-2; D may be TRBD1 (6 bases). CDR3 length equals 14 residues. From germline, CDR1 is GTSNPN and CDR2 SVGIG (reference sequence). V was trimmed by 0 bases and J by 5 bases, leaving 13 bases between them. CDR3 in amino acids: CAWSVPGTSYGYTF. In DNA, the CDR3 is TGTGCCTGGAGTGTACCGGGGACATCTTATGGCTACACCTTC.

The V gene is TRBV19, the J gene TRBJ1-5; possible D gene TRBD1, 5 bases. CDR1 is LNHDA and CDR2 is SQIVND in the germline V gene (reference sequence). V lost 2 bases to trimming and J lost 4 bases, with 9 bases between them. This CDR3 is 14 amino acids long. CDR3 loop: CASSILGQNQPQHF. CDR3 bases: TGTGCCAGTAGTATATTAGGACAAAATCAGCCCCAGCATTTT.

The CDR3 region has the DNA TGTGCCAGTAGTGACTCCCCCGCGCGGGCTAACTATGGCTACACCTTC. Its protein product is CASSDSPARANYGYTF. This chain connects TRBV19 to TRBJ1-2; unclear D gene. The CDR3 runs to 16 residues. V was shortened by 5 bases and J by 0 bases, with 16 bases between the two germline ends. The V gene's germline CDR1 is LNHDA and CDR2 SQIVND (reference sequence).

The sample holds a few counts of this clone. The chain is built from TRBV12-5 and TRBJ2-1; D remains ambiguous. CDR1 and CDR2 (germline): LGHNT, FRNRAP. V was trimmed by 0 bases and J by 7 bases, leaving 10 bases between them. This CDR3 spans 14 amino acids. CDR3 loop: CASGLVTSTNEQFF. The CDR3 bases are TGTGCTAGTGGTTTGGTGACTTCGACGAATGAGCAGTTCTTC.

The rearrangement joins TRBV30 to TRBJ1-4; D gene uncertain. The germline V and J ends were trimmed by 2 bases and 0 bases, with 7 bases remaining between them. Germline CDR1 and CDR2: GTSNPN and SVGIG (reference sequence). The CDR3 runs 14 residues. DNA for the CDR3: TGTGCCTGGAGTCGAGGAGCAACTAATGAAAAACTGTTTTTT. Protein product: CAWSRGATNEKLFF.

The chain uses TRBV2 and TRBJ1-1; no clear D gene. The CDR3 covers 15 residues. Germline CDR1 is SNHLY and CDR2 is FYNNEI. The V and J ends lost 5 bases and 0 bases respectively, with 13 bases between them. The CDR3 DNA reads TGTGCCAGCAGTTCTCAGGAGGTTATGAACACTGAAGCTTTCTTT. It is translated as CASSSQEVMNTEAFF. The entire variable domain, with the rest obtained from reference TRBV2 and TRBJ1-1, is as follows: EPEVTQTPSHQVTQMGQEVILRCVPISNHLYFYWYRQILGQKVEFLVSFYNNEISEKSEIFDDQFSVERPDGSNFTLKIRSTKLEDSAMYFCASSSQEVMNTEAFFGQGTRLTVV.

The CDR3 here is CASSLPSARDRADNEQFF. In DNA form, the CDR3 reads TGTGCCAGCAGCTTACCGAGCGCCAGGGACAGGGCTGACAATGAGCAGTTCTTC. The chain couples TRBV7-8 to TRBJ2-1; 9 bases map to TRBD1. The CDR3 is 18 residues long. The germline CDR1 and CDR2 sequences are SGHVS and FQNEAQ. Germline trimming cut 2 bases from V and 5 bases from J; bases unmatched to any gene: 13.

About this clone: Other DNA sequences in this specimen translate into the identical CDR3. The chain couples TRBV7-8 to TRBJ1-3; TRBD1 is a possible D gene (6 bases). CDR3 size: 16 residues. With 1 base removed from V and 0 bases from J, the gap between germline ends came to 10 bases. Germline-derived CDR1 and CDR2 are SGHVS and FQNEAQ. CDR3 region: CASSLVGQPSGNTIYF. The CDR3 DNA reads TGTGCCAGCAGCTTAGTAGGACAGCCCTCTGGAAACACCATATATTTT.

V and J are TRBV2 and TRBJ2-6; TRBD1 agrees at 9 bases. This CDR3 has 16 amino acids. The V gene end was trimmed by 5 bases and the J gene end by 4 bases; junction bases not matched to a gene: 6. Per the germline V gene, CDR1 is SNHLY and CDR2 is FYNNEI. The DNA for the CDR3 is TGTGCCAGCAGTCCCGGGACAGGGAGAGGGGCCAACGTCCTGACTTTC. Residues: CASSPGTGRGANVLTF.

The chain carries TRBV24-1 and TRBJ2-3, with D maybe TRBD1 (11 bases). V lost 7 bases to trimming and J lost 6 bases, with 31 bases between them. The CDR3 runs 19 residues. Germline CDR1 and CDR2: KGHDR and SFDVKD. The CDR3 coding sequence is TGTGCCACCAGAGGACAGGGGGCGAAGGGTAGCGGGGGGCCGGATACGCAGTATTTT. This translates into CATRGQGAKGSGGPDTQYF.

V and J are TRBV5-6 and TRBJ1-1; 9 nucleotides line up with TRBD1. Germline V gene data show CDR1 as SGHDT and CDR2 as YYEEEE. The CDR3 has 11 residues. Trimming removed 7 bases from V and 8 bases from J; junction bases left unmatched: 3. The CDR3 region has the DNA TGTGCCAGCGGACAGGGGTTCGAAGCTTTCTTT. Translating gives CASGQGFEAFF.

The J gene is TRBJ1-1, the V gene TRBV7-3, with D unclear. CDR3 length equals 13 residues. Per the germline V gene, CDR1 is SGHTA and CDR2 is FQGTGA. V dropped 5 bases and J dropped 5 bases, with 12 bases sitting between them. The CDR3 region has the DNA TGTGCCAGCAGCAAGACAAAATCGACTGAAGCTTTCTTT. It specifies CASSKTKSTEAFF. Using reference TRBV7-3 and TRBJ1-1 for the parts outside the CDR3, the full variable domain is GAGVSQTPSNKVTEKGKYVELRCDPISGHTALYWYRQSLGQGPEFLIYFQGTGAADDSGLPNDRFFAVRPEGSVSTLKIQRTERGDSAVYLCASSKTKSTEAFFGQGTRLTVV.

The V gene is TRBV28, the J gene TRBJ1-6; possibly TRBD1 for D (6 bases). V lost 8 bases and J 5 bases, leaving 13 bases between the germline ends. The CDR3 is made up of 14 amino acids. Germline V gene lookup returns CDR1 MDHEN and CDR2 SYDVKM. This CDR3 reads CASRTGQDNSPLHF. Here the CDR3 DNA reads TGTGCCAGCCGAACAGGGCAAGATAATTCACCCCTCCACTTT.

The V and J genes are TRBV5-5 and TRBJ2-5; 9 bases line up with TRBD2. The CDR3 length is 15 residues. Trimming removed 2 bases from V and 1 base from J; junction bases left unmatched: 3. Germline loops: CDR1 SGHKS, CDR2 YYEKEE (reference sequence). CDR3 in DNA: TGTGCCAGCAGCTTAGCGGGGGGAGTCCAAGAGACCCAGTACTTC. Its protein product is CASSLAGGVQETQYF.

The gene calls are TRBV27 and TRBJ2-6; 7 positions match TRBD1. The CDR3 is 17 residues long. Germline CDR1 reads MNHEY; CDR2 reads SMNVEV (reference sequence). With V trimmed by 3 bases and J by 4 bases, 9 bases remained unmatched. The CDR3, as DNA: TGTGCCAGCAGTTTGAAGGGGGCCGGATTCGGGGCCAACGTCCTGACTTTC. Translation gives CASSLKGAGFGANVLTF.

The chain links TRBV7-9 to TRBJ2-7; 7 positions agree with TRBD1. J was trimmed by 6 bases and V by 6 bases; bases with no gene match: 11. CDR1 is SEHNR, CDR2 FQNEAQ, per germline (reference sequence). The CDR3 contains 14 residues. CDR3 in DNA: TGTGCCAGCAGGCCTCCACAGGGGTTTGTCGAGCAGTACTTC. It codes for CASRPPQGFVEQYF. The full variable domain, its missing parts supplied by reference TRBV7-9 and TRBJ2-7, is DTGVSQNPRHKITKRGQNVTFRCDPISEHNRLYWYRQTLGQGPEFLTYFQNEAQLEKSRLLSDRFSAERPKGSFSTLEIQRTEQGDSAMYLCASRPPQGFVEQYFGPGTRLTVT.

The CDR3 loop reads CASTEALSGFGEQYF. CDR3 DNA sequence: TGTGCCAGCACCGAGGCCCTATCGGGTTTCGGCGAGCAGTACTTC. This chain connects TRBV6-5 to TRBJ2-7, with D uncertain. Germline assignment: CDR1 MNHEY and CDR2 SVGAGI. V gave up 7 bases and J gave up 6 bases, with 22 bases separating them. The CDR3 is made up of 15 amino acids.

Only one count was recorded for this clone. This chain uses TRBV18 with TRBJ1-2; 11 nucleotides line up with TRBD1. CDR1 and CDR2 (germline): KGHSH, LQKENI. This CDR3 comprises 17 residues. The V and J ends lost 3 bases and 1 base, in that order; junction bases with no gene match: 7. The CDR3 loop reads CASSPRTGGAFNYGYTF. CDR3 nucleotides: TGTGCCAGCTCACCGAGGACAGGGGGCGCTTTTAACTATGGCTACACCTTC. The variable domain in full, completed from reference TRBV18 and TRBJ1-2, reads NAGVMQNPRHLVRRRGQEARLRCSPMKGHSHVYWYRQLPEEGLKFMVYLQKENIIDESGMPKERFSAEFPKEGPSILRIQQVVRGDSAAYFCASSPRTGGAFNYGYTFGSGTRLTVV.

The V and J genes are TRBV2 and TRBJ1-3, with TRBD1 identical over 7 bases. This CDR3 comprises 16 residues. Germline trimming cut 6 bases from V and 4 bases from J; bases unmatched to any gene: 12. Germline values: CDR1 SNHLY, CDR2 FYNNEI. CDR3 region: CASRPPTGERGNTIYF. The DNA of the CDR3 is TGTGCCAGCAGGCCTCCAACAGGGGAGAGGGGAAACACCATATATTTT.

The V gene is TRBV5-1, the J gene TRBJ2-3, with D perhaps TRBD2 (6 bases). Germline CDR1 and CDR2: SGHRS and YFSETQ. The CDR3 spans 14 residues. V was shortened by 6 bases and J by 2 bases, with 13 bases between the two germline ends. CDR3 sequence (DNA): TGCGCCAGCATGTACAAGGACTACACAGATACGCAGTATTTT. Translated, it gives CASMYKDYTDTQYF.

Only one count was recorded for this clone. J is TRBJ1-1 and V is TRBV7-2; tentative D call: TRBD1 (5 bases). V was cut by 2 bases and J by 1 base, with 11 bases left in between. This CDR3 is built from 15 residues. Per the germline V gene, CDR1 is SGHTA and CDR2 is FQGNSA. The CDR3 sequence: CASSLTRVGNTEAFF. The CDR3 nucleotides are TGTGCCAGCAGCTTAACCAGGGTGGGGAACACTGAAGCTTTCTTT. Looking up the rest from reference TRBV7-2 and TRBJ1-1 gives the full variable domain: GAGVSQSPSNKVTEKGKDVELRCDPISGHTALYWYRQSLGQGLEFLIYFQGNSAPDKSGLPSDRFSAERTGGSVSTLTIQRTQQEDSAVYLCASSLTRVGNTEAFFGQGTRLTVV.

The V call is TRBV18, the J call TRBJ2-2; possibly TRBD2 for D (5 bases). Trimming shortened V by 2 bases and J by 4 bases, and 11 bases separated the two germline ends. The germline CDR1 and CDR2 sequences are KGHSH and LQKENI. The length of the CDR3 is 15 residues. CDR3 region: CASSPGLSGTGELFF. CDR3 nucleotide sequence: TGTGCCAGCTCACCAGGGTTAAGCGGCACCGGGGAGCTGTTTTTT.

There are a few counts of this clone. V usage is TRBV21-1 and J usage is TRBJ1-2; the tabulated D call, TRBD1, remains unverified against the DNA. TRBV21-1 is reported as a pseudogene. The CDR3 extends over 14 amino acids. CDR3 in amino acids: CASSKGTGDYGYTF. The CDR3 nucleotides read TGTGCCAGCAGCAAAGGCACAGGGGACTATGGCTACACCTTC.

The chain employs TRBV5-1 and TRBJ1-2; a possible D gene is TRBD1 (5 bases). The V end lost 0 bases, the J end lost 7 bases, and 7 bases lay between the germline ends. Germline CDR1 SGHRS, CDR2 YFSETQ. The CDR3 length is 12 residues. CDR3 DNA sequence: TGCGCCAGCAGCTTGGAAGGGGCTGGCTACACCTTC. Encoded protein: CASSLEGAGYTF.

V usage is TRBV6-4 and J usage is TRBJ2-1, with D unresolved. CDR3 length equals 14 residues. V was shortened by 4 bases and J by 9 bases, with 16 bases between the two germline ends. CDR1 and CDR2 from the germline V gene are MRHNA and SNTAGT. DNA for the CDR3: TGTGCCAGCAGTGTAGACGGAGAGGTGGGTGAGCAGTTCTTC. Translating gives CASSVDGEVGEQFF.

V gene TRBV6-5 combines with J gene TRBJ1-2, with D perhaps matching TRBD1 (6 bases). V lost 1 base and J lost 1, with 13 bases in between. The CDR3 runs to 16 residues. Germline CDR1 MNHEY, CDR2 SVGAGI. This chain's CDR3 is CASSYFSSDSNYGYTF. CDR3 nucleotides: TGTGCCAGCAGTTACTTTTCCTCGGACAGTAACTATGGCTACACCTTC.

The rearrangement links TRBV27 to TRBJ2-3; 7 bases map to TRBD2. The CDR3 is 19 amino acids. Germline CDR1 MNHEY, CDR2 SMNVEV (reference sequence). The ends lost 0 bases at V and 1 base at J; junction bases unmatched: 13. The CDR3 region is CASSLSAAGGWGGTDTQYF. The CDR3 nucleotides read TGTGCCAGCAGTTTATCGGCGGCCGGGGGGTGGGGTGGCACAGATACGCAGTATTTT.

This chain connects TRBV3-1 (or the pseudogene TRBV3-2) to TRBJ1-1; unclear D gene. Germline CDR1 and CDR2: LGHDT and YNNKEL (reference sequence). CDR3 length equals 14 residues. Trimming pared 0 bases from V and 6 bases from J, leaving 11 bases between. CDR3 in DNA: TGTGCCAGCAGCCAAGACAGTTCCGCTGCTGAAGCTTTCTTT. Translating it yields CASSQDSSAAEAFF.

This chain joins TRBV28 and TRBJ1-2; TRBD1 agrees at 8 bases. Germline values: CDR1 MDHEN, CDR2 SYDVKM. The V segment lost 6 bases and the J segment 4 bases; nucleotides outside the gene matches: 7. The CDR3 consists of 14 residues. The CDR3 nucleotides are TGTGCCAGCAGATCACCAGGGGGCGCCTATGGCTACACCTTC. It encodes CASRSPGGAYGYTF.